One sample yielded the 30 T cell receptor beta chains listed below, sequenced in a study of siplizumab effects on memory and regulatory T cells. The table came from immunoSEQ multiplex PCR; TCRdb's copy has only in-frame clones and leaves some out. The table shows 95,000 to 110,000 clones, with roughly 92% occurring only once. Sequenced input: Tregs sorted from blood. These receptors originate from a human donor in good health.

V and J are TRBV14 and TRBJ2-7; the D gene could be TRBD1 or TRBD2 (5 bases each). The CDR3 totals 14 residues. Looked up from germline, CDR1 is SGHDN and CDR2 is FVKESK. The ends were cut back, 5 bases at V and 3 bases at J, with 14 bases in the middle. For the CDR3, the DNA is TGTGCCAGCAGCGACGTAGGGACCCTCTACGAGCAGTACTTC. As protein: CASSDVGTLYEQYF. The variable domain in full, completed from reference TRBV14 and TRBJ2-7, reads EAGVTQFPSHSVIEKGQTVTLRCDPISGHDNLYWYRRVMGKEIKFLLHFVKESKQDESGMPNNRFLAERTGGTYSTLKVQPAELEDSGVYFCASSDVGTLYEQYFGPGTRLTVT.

The chain has TRBV5-1 and TRBJ2-6; no clear D. Germline V gene lookup returns CDR1 SGHRS and CDR2 YFSETQ. V lost 0 bases and J 2 bases, leaving 0 bases between the germline ends. The CDR3 has 13 amino acids. CDR3 DNA: TGCGCCAGCAGCTTGGCTGGGGCCAACGTCCTGACTTTC. Residues: CASSLAGANVLTF.

The chain employs TRBV18 and TRBJ2-1; possible D gene TRBD1, 7 bases. Germline V gene data show CDR1 as KGHSH and CDR2 as LQKENI. CDR3 length equals 20 residues. Trimming took off 0 bases at V and 3 bases at J, with 24 bases between the two ends. As DNA, the CDR3 is TGTGCCAGCTCACCACCGCGCGGGCAGGGGGGAACAAGCGTCTACAATGAGCAGTTCTTC. Its translation is CASSPPRGQGGTSVYNEQFF. Full variable domain (outside the CDR3, taken from reference TRBV18 and TRBJ2-1): NAGVMQNPRHLVRRRGQEARLRCSPMKGHSHVYWYRQLPEEGLKFMVYLQKENIIDESGMPKERFSAEFPKEGPSILRIQQVVRGDSAAYFCASSPPRGQGGTSVYNEQFFGPGTRLTVL.

The chain has TRBV5-8 and TRBJ2-7; weak D call: TRBD2 (5 bases). This CDR3 spans 15 amino acids. Germline V gives CDR1 SGHTS, CDR2 YDEGEE. V was trimmed by 1 base and J by 1 base, leaving 12 bases between them. This CDR3 reads CASSLYSRTSYEQYF. As DNA, the CDR3 is TGTGCCAGCAGCTTGTATAGCAGGACTTCCTACGAGCAGTACTTC.

This chain uses TRBV7-9 with TRBJ2-1; 9 bases align to TRBD2. The trim removed 0 bases at V and 2 bases at J, leaving 5 bases unmatched. CDR1 and CDR2 (germline): SEHNR, FQNEAQ (reference sequence). The CDR3 consists of 17 residues. CDR3 sequence (DNA): TGTGCCAGCAGCTTAGCTATCCTAGCGGGGACCTACAATGAGCAGTTCTTC. It yields the protein CASSLAILAGTYNEQFF.

V and J are TRBV7-2 and TRBJ2-2; unclear D gene. The V gene's germline CDR1 is SGHTA and CDR2 FQGNSA. The CDR3 spans 16 residues. V gave up 5 bases and J gave up 1 base, with 14 bases separating them. The CDR3 DNA reads as TGTGCCAGCAGCCCTTTCCTTGCCCAGAACACCGGGGAGCTGTTTTTT. Its protein product is CASSPFLAQNTGELFF.

This chain joins TRBV10-3 and TRBJ1-5; no clear D gene. The CDR3 is 14 amino acids. Germline assignment: CDR1 ENHRY and CDR2 SYGVKD. Trimming cost V 3 bases and J 9 bases, with 15 bases left between them. Here the CDR3 DNA reads TGTGCCATCAGTGACATTGGAGGCACCTGGCCCCAGCATTTT. This sequence encodes CAISDIGGTWPQHF.

V and J are TRBV5-1 and TRBJ1-1, with no clear D. This CDR3 comprises 14 residues. Trimming shortened V by 0 bases and J by 3 bases, and 9 bases separated the two germline ends. CDR1 and CDR2 from the germline V gene are SGHRS and YFSETQ. CDR3 residues: CASSLVPEHTEAFF. The CDR3 bases are TGCGCCAGCAGCTTGGTACCAGAGCACACTGAAGCTTTCTTT.

The chain is built from TRBV5-5 and TRBJ2-6; 7 bases are a match to TRBD1. There are 17 residues in the CDR3. Looked up from germline, CDR1 is SGHKS and CDR2 is YYEKEE (reference sequence). Losses at the gene ends were 0 bases for V and 0 bases for J; bases not matched to a gene: 3. The CDR3 DNA reads TGTGCCAGCAGCTTGGGGGACAGCTTCTCTGGGGCCAACGTCCTGACTTTC. It specifies CASSLGDSFSGANVLTF.

The V call is TRBV7-8, the J call TRBJ2-7; D ambiguous. Between the trimmed V and J ends, which lost 8 bases and 3 bases, there was a span of 8 bases. Germline V gene lookup returns CDR1 SGHVS and CDR2 FQNEAQ. The CDR3 totals 11 residues. CDR3 DNA: TGTGCCAGCGTGGCTTTCTACGAGCAGTACTTC. Translation: CASVAFYEQYF.

V gene TRBV27 combines with J gene TRBJ1-3; D is uncertain. Germline V lookup: CDR1 MNHEY, CDR2 SMNVEV (reference sequence). This CDR3 contains 13 residues. Trimming shortened V by 5 bases and J by 4 bases, and 9 bases separated the two germline ends. CDR3 sequence: CASSDPWGNTIYF. The CDR3 DNA reads TGTGCCAGCAGTGACCCGTGGGGAAACACCATATATTTT.

V is TRBV4-2 and J is TRBJ1-1; D gene ambiguous. Germline CDR1 LGHNA, CDR2 YNFKEQ. This CDR3 is built from 13 residues. V was trimmed by 1 base and J by 1 base, leaving 4 bases between them. CDR3: CASSQAGNTEAFF. CDR3 nucleotides: TGTGCCAGCAGCCAAGCGGGGAACACTGAAGCTTTCTTT.

The V call is TRBV11-2, the J call TRBJ2-1; D is unresolved. V was trimmed by 2 bases and J by 9 bases, leaving 11 bases between them. The CDR3 is made up of 13 amino acids. The V gene's germline CDR1 is SGHAT and CDR2 FQNNGV. CDR3 DNA sequence: TGTGCCAGCAGCTTAAACAAGCAGATTGAGCAGTTCTTC. Translating gives CASSLNKQIEQFF.

V and J are TRBV11-1 and TRBJ2-5; D possibly corresponds to TRBD1 (5 bases). Deletions cut 2 bases from V and 4 bases from J, with 17 bases between. CDR3 length: 16 residues. Germline CDR1 and CDR2: SGHAT and FQDESV (reference sequence). CDR3 loop: CASSLTNQGRGETQYF. Here the CDR3 DNA reads TGTGCCAGCAGCTTAACTAATCAGGGAAGGGGAGAGACCCAGTACTTC.

The chain is built from TRBV18 and TRBJ2-2; D may be TRBD1 or TRBD2 (5 bases each). Trimming shortened V by 0 bases and J by 4 bases, and 18 bases separated the two germline ends. The CDR3 covers 18 residues. The V gene's germline CDR1 is KGHSH and CDR2 LQKENI. In nucleotides, the CDR3 is TGTGCCAGCTCACCACCGGGGCCAGGGCGGGCCGGCACCGGGGAGCTGTTTTTT. Its protein product is CASSPPGPGRAGTGELFF.

CDR3 nucleotides: TGTGCCAGCAGCTTAGTGTTGACGGGGGGCTACGAGCAGTACTTC. It translates to CASSLVLTGGYEQYF. The V and J genes are TRBV7-2 and TRBJ2-7, with 7 bases that match TRBD2. Germline values: CDR1 SGHTA, CDR2 FQGNSA. CDR3 length: 15 amino acids. V shed 1 base, J shed 3 bases, and the junction held 6 bases outside the gene matches. Based on the CDR3 plus reference TRBV7-2 and TRBJ2-7, the full variable domain is GAGVSQSPSNKVTEKGKDVELRCDPISGHTALYWYRQSLGQGLEFLIYFQGNSAPDKSGLPSDRFSAERTGGSVSTLTIQRTQQEDSAVYLCASSLVLTGGYEQYFGPGTRLTVT.

A single count supports this clone. V is TRBV18 and J is TRBJ1-2; tentative D call: TRBD1 (6 bases). V gave up 6 bases and J gave up 8 bases, with 22 bases separating them. The CDR3 length is 15 residues. Germline CDR1 KGHSH, CDR2 LQKENI. In nucleotides, the CDR3 is TGTGCCAGCTCGCCCACCGGGGGGCTCGAGTGGGGCTACACCTTC. Its protein is CASSPTGGLEWGYTF.

This clone occurred once. The chain uses TRBV7-9 and TRBJ1-1; tentatively, D is TRBD1 (5 bases). V lost 2 bases and J lost 4, with 11 bases in between. Germline V lookup: CDR1 SEHNR, CDR2 FQNEAQ (reference sequence). This CDR3 contains 14 residues. CDR3 region: CASSLRSQGTEAFF. The CDR3 DNA sequence: TGTGCCAGCAGCTTACGGTCCCAGGGCACTGAAGCTTTCTTT.

The chain recombines TRBV19 with TRBJ2-2, with D possibly matching TRBD1 (5 bases). In germline, CDR1 is LNHDA, CDR2 SQIVND (reference sequence). This CDR3 spans 14 amino acids. V gave up 5 bases and J gave up 2 bases, with 9 bases separating them. For the CDR3, the DNA is TGTGCCAGTAGTTTACAGGCTAACACCGGGGAGCTGTTTTTT. This translates into CASSLQANTGELFF.

The chain has TRBV7-3 and TRBJ2-3; tentatively, D is TRBD1 (5 bases). Germline V gene lookup returns CDR1 SGHTA and CDR2 FQGTGA. V dropped 1 base and J dropped 2 bases, with 10 bases sitting between them. This CDR3 spans 15 amino acids. CDR3 protein: CASSLMGRYTDTQYF. CDR3 bases: TGTGCCAGCAGCTTAATGGGGCGGTACACAGATACGCAGTATTTT.

The chain combines TRBV29-1 with TRBJ2-5, with D unresolved. The CDR3 covers 11 residues. Germline V CDR1 and CDR2: SQVTM, ANQGSEA. Trimming took 5 bases from V and 4 from J, leaving 8 bases between them. This CDR3 is CSVLGGETQYF. For the CDR3, the DNA is TGCAGCGTTCTCGGTGGAGAGACCCAGTACTTC.

This clone appeared a single time. The chain carries TRBV11-1 and TRBJ2-1, with a tentative D call TRBD1 (5 bases). V dropped 5 bases and J dropped 4 bases, with 18 bases sitting between them. The CDR3 has 16 residues. Germline lookup yields CDR1 SGHAT and CDR2 FQDESV (reference sequence). The CDR3 reads CASSHRTPHGYNEQFF. The CDR3, as DNA: TGTGCCAGCAGCCACAGGACACCCCATGGATACAATGAGCAGTTCTTC.

The chain recombines TRBV30 with TRBJ2-7; D unclear. Deletions cut 0 bases from V and 6 bases from J, with 12 bases between. The CDR3 is made up of 13 amino acids. Germline CDR1 is GTSNPN and CDR2 is SVGIG (reference sequence). CDR3 in DNA: TGTGCCTGGAGTGTACTCATGGGTTCCGAGCAGTACTTC. This translates into CAWSVLMGSEQYF.

This clone was recorded only once. CDR3 DNA: TGTGCCAGCAGCTCTATCGACCAAGAGACCCAGTACTTC. It encodes CASSSIDQETQYF. The chain has TRBV5-6 and TRBJ2-5; D remains unclear. CDR3 size: 13 residues. Germline CDR1 and CDR2: SGHDT and YYEEEE. The V end was cut by 3 bases, the J end by 0 bases, with 6 bases between.

The CDR3 nucleotides are TGTGCCAGTTCTATCATAGAGGGTCAGCCCCAGCATTTT. This gives the protein CASSIIEGQPQHF. V gene TRBV19 combines with J gene TRBJ1-5, with D hard to call. The length of the CDR3 is 13 residues. Germline lookup yields CDR1 LNHDA and CDR2 SQIVND (reference sequence). The V end was cut by 8 bases, the J end by 6 bases, with 14 bases between.

This clone was recorded a few times. This sequence joins TRBV6-1 and TRBJ1-5, with D maybe TRBD1 (6 bases). CDR3 length: 15 amino acids. Between the trimmed V and J ends, which lost 2 bases and 7 bases, there was a span of 15 bases. CDR1 MNHNS and CDR2 SASEGT come from the germline V gene. Written as DNA, the CDR3 is TGTGCCAGCAGTGAACGATTGGGGGGCGGACAGCCCCAGCATTTT. Residues: CASSERLGGGQPQHF.

This chain uses TRBV7-8 with TRBJ2-1; 8 positions match TRBD2. The V segment lost 5 bases and the J segment 0 bases; nucleotides outside the gene matches: 9. Per germline, CDR1 SGHVS and CDR2 FQNEAQ. The CDR3 runs 17 residues. The CDR3 DNA reads TGTGCCAGCAGCCAGGGCGCGGGAGGACGCTCCTACAATGAGCAGTTCTTC. Translated: CASSQGAGGRSYNEQFF.

This chain joins TRBV13 and TRBJ1-2; D not resolved. Germline V gene data show CDR1 as PRHDT and CDR2 as FYEKMQ (reference sequence). V lost 4 bases to trimming and J lost 1 base, with 16 bases between them. CDR3 length equals 16 residues. CDR3 loop: CASSSGTGSYNYGYTF. Here the CDR3 DNA reads TGTGCCAGCAGCTCCGGTACGGGGTCGTATAACTATGGCTACACCTTC.

This rearrangement joins TRBV6-6 to TRBJ1-2, with 9 bases fitting TRBD1. The junction had 6 bases not matched to a gene; V was cut back by 5 bases and J by 5 bases. The CDR3 is made up of 14 amino acids. CDR1 and CDR2 (germline): MNHNY, SVGAGI (reference sequence). This CDR3 reads CASSGDDRGYGYTF. Written as DNA, the CDR3 is TGTGCCAGCAGTGGCGACGACAGGGGGTATGGCTACACCTTC.

This clone is a singleton in its sample. The chain recombines TRBV27 with TRBJ2-6; 7 bases are a match to TRBD2. The CDR3 has 15 amino acids. CDR1 and CDR2 from the germline V gene are MNHEY and SMNVEV (reference sequence). The ends lost 3 bases at V and 2 bases at J; junction bases unmatched: 1. This chain's CDR3 is CASSLGGAGANVLTF. DNA of the CDR3: TGTGCCAGCAGTTTGGGGGGGGCTGGGGCCAACGTCCTGACTTTC. Together with reference TRBV27 and TRBJ2-6, the CDR3 gives the full variable domain: EAQVTQNPRYLITVTGKKLTVTCSQNMNHEYMSWYRQDPGLGLRQIYYSMNVEVTDKGDVPEGYKVSRKEKRNFPLILESPSPNQTSLYFCASSLGGAGANVLTFGAGSRLTVL.